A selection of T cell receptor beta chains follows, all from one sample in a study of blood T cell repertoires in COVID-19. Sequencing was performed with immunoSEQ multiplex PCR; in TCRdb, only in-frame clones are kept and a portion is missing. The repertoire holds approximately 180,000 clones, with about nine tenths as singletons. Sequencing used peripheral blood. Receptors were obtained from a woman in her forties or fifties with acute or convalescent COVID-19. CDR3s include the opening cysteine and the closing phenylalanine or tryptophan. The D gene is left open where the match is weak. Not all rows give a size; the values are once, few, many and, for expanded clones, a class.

CSVGDSYGYTF	TGCAGCGTTGGAGACAGCTATGGCTACACCTTC	TRBJ1-2	.	.	TRBV29-1
CASSSKGQPGPFYEQYF	TGTGCCAGCAGCAGCAAAGGACAGCCAGGTCCGTTCTACGAGCAGTACTTC	TRBJ2-7	.	.	TRBV9
CASSPKTGGDGYTF	TGTGCCAGCAGCCCAAAGACAGGGGGAGATGGCTACACCTTC	TRBJ1-2	.	TRBD1	TRBV7-3
CASSLVPDSRSIGNQPQHF	TGTGCCAGCAGCTTAGTCCCGGACAGTAGGAGTATCGGCAATCAGCCCCAGCATTTT	TRBJ1-5	.	.	TRBV7-9
CASSTLAGLHNEQFF	TGTGCCAGCAGTACCCTGGCGGGGCTCCACAATGAGCAGTTCTTC	TRBJ2-1	.	.	TRBV3-1/TRBV3-2
CASSLAGGAANTEAFF	TGTGCCAGCAGCTTAGCTGGGGGGGCGGCGAACACTGAAGCTTTCTTT	TRBJ1-1	.	.	TRBV11-3
CASSTIAGEAETQYF	TGTGCCAGTAGTACAATAGCGGGGGAGGCAGAGACCCAGTACTTC	TRBJ2-5	.	TRBD2	TRBV19
CASSHPDSQLHSNQPQHF	TGTGCCAGCAGCCACCCGGACAGCCAGTTACATAGCAATCAGCCCCAGCATTTT	TRBJ1-5	.	.	TRBV21-1
CASRGGQPLPSYGYTF	TGTGCCAGTAGGGGGGGACAGCCACTCCCCAGCTATGGCTACACCTTC	TRBJ1-2	.	TRBD1	TRBV19
CASSFKRPGLAGETQYF	TGTGCCAGCAGTTTTAAGCGACCCGGACTAGCGGGAGAGACCCAGTACTTC	TRBJ2-5	.	TRBD2	TRBV14
CASSLGVLDVDTQYF	TGTGCCAGCAGCTTAGGAGTCCTAGACGTCGATACGCAGTATTTT	TRBJ2-3	.	.	TRBV11-1
CATGDNLPDNSPLHF	TGTGCCACCGGGGACAATCTACCGGATAATTCACCCCTCCACTTT	TRBJ1-6	.	.	TRBV10-3
CASSLTGSKGQPQHF	TGTGCCAGCAGCTTGACAGGTAGTAAGGGACAGCCCCAGCATTTT	TRBJ1-5	once	.	TRBV7-2
CASWARATGGYTF	TGTGCCAGCTGGGCCAGGGCGACAGGCGGCTACACCTTC	TRBJ1-2	.	.	TRBV19
CASRAAGYNEQFF	TGTGCCAGCAGGGCCGCAGGTTACAATGAGCAGTTCTTC	TRBJ2-1	.	.	TRBV5-5
CASKGLAGSDNEQFF	TGTGCCAGTAAAGGACTAGCGGGAAGCGACAATGAGCAGTTCTTC	TRBJ2-1	.	TRBD2	TRBV19
CASSLESQGNEKLFF	TGTGCCAGCAGCTTGGAGAGCCAGGGAAATGAAAAACTGTTTTTT	TRBJ1-4	.	.	TRBV5-4
CASSLFGRGDTFF	TGTGCCAGCAGCCTGTTCGGCAGGGGAGATACTTTCTTT	TRBJ1-1	.	.	TRBV6-5
CASSQLSDRGAYGYTF	TGTGCCAGCAGCCAACTCTCGGACAGGGGAGCCTATGGCTACACCTTC	TRBJ1-2	.	TRBD1	TRBV3-1/TRBV3-2
CASSQVLAGGPGGEQYF	TGCGCCAGCAGCCAAGTTCTAGCGGGTGGACCGGGGGGGGAGCAGTACTTC	TRBJ2-7	.	TRBD2	TRBV4-1
CASSIGTSGVTGELFF	TGTGCCAGTAGTATAGGAACTAGCGGGGTCACCGGGGAGCTGTTTTTT	TRBJ2-2	once	TRBD2	TRBV19
CASSPETGSHYGYTF	TGTGCCAGCTCACCGGAGACAGGATCCCACTATGGCTACACCTTC	TRBJ1-2	.	.	TRBV18
CASSVGERGASGNTIYF	TGTGCCAGCAGCGTAGGAGAAAGGGGCGCCTCTGGAAACACCATATATTTT	TRBJ1-3	.	.	TRBV9
CASSLQGAGETQYF	TGCGCCAGCAGCCTACAGGGGGCGGGGGAGACCCAGTACTTC	TRBJ2-5	.	TRBD1	TRBV4-1
CATRPGLAGDNEQFF	TGTGCCACCAGACCGGGACTAGCGGGGGACAATGAGCAGTTCTTC	TRBJ2-1	.	TRBD2	TRBV15
CAWSGYQETQYF	TGTGCCTGGAGCGGGTACCAAGAGACCCAGTACTTC	TRBJ2-5	.	.	TRBV30
CASTVGGWNSPLHF	TGTGCCAGCACCGTGGGGGGGTGGAATTCACCCCTCCACTTT	TRBJ1-6	.	.	TRBV27
CASSPRQYGYTF	TGTGCCAGCAGTCCCAGGCAATATGGCTACACCTTC	TRBJ1-2	.	.	TRBV6-2/TRBV6-3
CAWGAPDRSNQPQHF	TGTGCCTGGGGGGCGCCGGACAGAAGCAATCAGCCCCAGCATTTT	TRBJ1-5	.	.	TRBV30
CASSVVAGDAGNTIYF	TGTGCCAGCAGCGTAGTAGCAGGGGATGCTGGAAACACCATATATTTT	TRBJ1-3	.	.	TRBV9
CASSIPQGARYEQFF	TGTGCCAGTAGTATCCCGCAGGGGGCGCGGTATGAGCAGTTCTTC	TRBJ2-1	.	TRBD1	TRBV19
CASSLASSGQGYNEQFF	TGTGCCAGCAGCTTAGCGTCTAGCGGTCAAGGGTACAATGAGCAGTTCTTC	TRBJ2-1	.	TRBD2	TRBV7-6
CASSLSQGAHEQYF	TGCGCCAGCAGCTTGAGCCAGGGGGCCCACGAGCAGTACTTC	TRBJ2-7	.	TRBD1	TRBV5-1